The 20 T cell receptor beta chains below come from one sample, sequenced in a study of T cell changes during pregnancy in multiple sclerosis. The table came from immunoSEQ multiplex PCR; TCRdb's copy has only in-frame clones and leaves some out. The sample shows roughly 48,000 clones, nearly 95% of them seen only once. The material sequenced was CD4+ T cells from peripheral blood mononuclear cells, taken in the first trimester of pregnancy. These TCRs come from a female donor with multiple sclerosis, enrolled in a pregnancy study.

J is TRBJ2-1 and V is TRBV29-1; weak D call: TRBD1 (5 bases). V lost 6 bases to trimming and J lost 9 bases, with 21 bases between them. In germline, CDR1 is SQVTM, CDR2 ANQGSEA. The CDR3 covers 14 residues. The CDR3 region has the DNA TGCAGCGTCCAAGGGGATAATGTAGTGCGTGAGCAGTTCTTC. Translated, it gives CSVQGDNVVREQFF.

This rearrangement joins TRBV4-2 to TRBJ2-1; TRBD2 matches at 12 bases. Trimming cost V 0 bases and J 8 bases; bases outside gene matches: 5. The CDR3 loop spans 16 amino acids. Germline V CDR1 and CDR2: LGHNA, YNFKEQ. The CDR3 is CASSQELAGGRYEQFF. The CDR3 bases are TGTGCCAGCAGCCAAGAACTAGCGGGGGGCCGGTATGAGCAGTTCTTC.

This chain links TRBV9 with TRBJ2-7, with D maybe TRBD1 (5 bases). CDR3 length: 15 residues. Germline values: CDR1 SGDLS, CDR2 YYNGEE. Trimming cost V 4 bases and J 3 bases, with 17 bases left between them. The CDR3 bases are TGTGCCAGCAGCCCCGGCGCAGGGTTGGTCTACGAGCAGTACTTC. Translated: CASSPGAGLVYEQYF. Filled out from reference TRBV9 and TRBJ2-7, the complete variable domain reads DSGVTQTPKHLITATGQRVTLRCSPRSGDLSVYWYQQSLDQGLQFLIQYYNGEERAKGNILERFSAQQFPDLHSELNLSSLELGDSALYFCASSPGAGLVYEQYFGPGTRLTVT.

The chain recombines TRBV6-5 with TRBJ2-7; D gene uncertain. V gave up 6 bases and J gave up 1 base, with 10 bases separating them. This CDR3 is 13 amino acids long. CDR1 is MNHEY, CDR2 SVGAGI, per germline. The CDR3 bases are TGTGCCAGCAGCCGACAACGATCCTACGAGCAGTACTTC. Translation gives CASSRQRSYEQYF.

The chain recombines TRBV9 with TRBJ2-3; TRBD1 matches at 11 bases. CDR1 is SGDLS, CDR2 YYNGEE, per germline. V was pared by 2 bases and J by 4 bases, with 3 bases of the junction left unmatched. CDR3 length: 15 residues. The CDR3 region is CASSVGQGVADTQYF. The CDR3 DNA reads TGTGCCAGCAGCGTGGGACAGGGGGTGGCAGATACGCAGTATTTT.

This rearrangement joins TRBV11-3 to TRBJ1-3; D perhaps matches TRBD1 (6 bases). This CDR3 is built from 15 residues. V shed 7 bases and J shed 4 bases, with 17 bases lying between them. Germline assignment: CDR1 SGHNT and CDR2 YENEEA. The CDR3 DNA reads TGTGCCAGCACCGTTGGGGGGGCACGAGGAAACACCATATATTTT. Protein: CASTVGGARGNTIYF. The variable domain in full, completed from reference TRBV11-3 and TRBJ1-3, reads EAGVVQSPRYKIIEKKQPVAFWCNPISGHNTLYWYLQNLGQGPELLIRYENEEAVDDSQLPKDRFSAERLKGVDSTLKIQPAELGDSAVYLCASTVGGARGNTIYFGEGSWLTVV.

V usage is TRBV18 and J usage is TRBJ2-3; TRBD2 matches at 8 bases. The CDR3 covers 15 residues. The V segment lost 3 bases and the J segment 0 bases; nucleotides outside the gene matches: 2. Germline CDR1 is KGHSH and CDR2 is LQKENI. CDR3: CASSPTSGSTDTQYF. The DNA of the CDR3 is TGTGCCAGCTCACCCACTAGCGGAAGCACAGATACGCAGTATTTT. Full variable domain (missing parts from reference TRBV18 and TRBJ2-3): NAGVMQNPRHLVRRRGQEARLRCSPMKGHSHVYWYRQLPEEGLKFMVYLQKENIIDESGMPKERFSAEFPKEGPSILRIQQVVRGDSAAYFCASSPTSGSTDTQYFGPGTRLTVL.

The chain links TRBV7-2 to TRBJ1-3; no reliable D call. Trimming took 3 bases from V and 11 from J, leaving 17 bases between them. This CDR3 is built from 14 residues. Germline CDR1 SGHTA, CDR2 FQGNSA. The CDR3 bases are TGTGCCAGCAGCTTCCCGCATGTACGGAGCGCCATATATTTT. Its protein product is CASSFPHVRSAIYF.

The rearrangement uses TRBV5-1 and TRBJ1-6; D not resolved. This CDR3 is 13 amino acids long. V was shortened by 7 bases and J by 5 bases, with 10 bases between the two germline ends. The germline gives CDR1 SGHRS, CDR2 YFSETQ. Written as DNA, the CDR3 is TGCGCCAGCGGTAGGGAGGATAATTCACCCCTCCACTTT. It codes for CASGREDNSPLHF.

The CDR3 DNA follows: TGTGCCAGCATTCAAGGCGGACTCGCTGAAGCTTTCTTT. It codes for CASIQGGLAEAFF. The chain combines TRBV2 with TRBJ1-1; D call uncertain. V was trimmed by 7 bases and J by 6 bases, leaving 15 bases between them. The CDR3 loop spans 13 amino acids. Germline CDR1 SNHLY, CDR2 FYNNEI.

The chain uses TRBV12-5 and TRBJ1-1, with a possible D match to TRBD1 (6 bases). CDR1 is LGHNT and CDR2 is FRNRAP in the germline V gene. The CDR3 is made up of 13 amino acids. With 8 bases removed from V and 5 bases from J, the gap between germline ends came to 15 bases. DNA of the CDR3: TGTGCTAGTTCGGGGTCCGACAGGACTGAAGCTTTCTTT. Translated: CASSGSDRTEAFF. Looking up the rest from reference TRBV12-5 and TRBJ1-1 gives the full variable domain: DARVTQTPRHKVTEMGQEVTMRCQPILGHNTVFWYRQTMMQGLELLAYFRNRAPLDDSGMPKDRFSAEMPDATLATLKIQPSEPRDSAVYFCASSGSDRTEAFFGQGTRLTVV.

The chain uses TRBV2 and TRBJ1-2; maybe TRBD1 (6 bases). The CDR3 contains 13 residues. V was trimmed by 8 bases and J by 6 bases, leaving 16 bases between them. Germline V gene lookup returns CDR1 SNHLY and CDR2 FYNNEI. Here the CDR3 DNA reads TGTGCCAGCGGTCAGGTTTGGGGGCATGGCTACACCTTC. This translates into CASGQVWGHGYTF.

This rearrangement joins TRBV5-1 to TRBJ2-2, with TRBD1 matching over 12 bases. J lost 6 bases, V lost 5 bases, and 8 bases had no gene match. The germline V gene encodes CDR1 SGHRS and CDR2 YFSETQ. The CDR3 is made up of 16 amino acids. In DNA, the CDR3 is TGCGCCAGCAGTCCCCGGGGGACAGGGGGCCCCGGGGAGCTGTTTTTT. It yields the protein CASSPRGTGGPGELFF.

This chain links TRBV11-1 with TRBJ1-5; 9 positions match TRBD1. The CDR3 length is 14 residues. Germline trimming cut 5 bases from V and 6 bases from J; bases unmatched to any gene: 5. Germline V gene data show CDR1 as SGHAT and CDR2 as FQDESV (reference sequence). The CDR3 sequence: CASSRDREGQPQHF. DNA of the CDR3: TGTGCCAGCAGCCGGGACAGGGAGGGTCAGCCCCAGCATTTT.

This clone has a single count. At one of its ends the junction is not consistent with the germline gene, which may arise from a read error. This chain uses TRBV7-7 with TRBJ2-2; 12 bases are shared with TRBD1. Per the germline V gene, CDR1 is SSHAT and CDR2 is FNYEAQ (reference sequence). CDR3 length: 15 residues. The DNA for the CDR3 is TGTGCTAGCAGCTCCGGGACAGGGGGCAGGGGGGAGCTGTTTTTT. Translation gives CASSSGTGGRGELFF. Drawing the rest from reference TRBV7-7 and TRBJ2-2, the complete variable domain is GAGVSQSPRYKVTKRGQDVTLRCDPISSHATLYWYQQALGQGPEFLTYFNYEAQPDKSGLPSDRFSAERPEGSISTLTIQRTEQRDSAMYRCASSSGTGGRGELFFGEGSRLTVL.

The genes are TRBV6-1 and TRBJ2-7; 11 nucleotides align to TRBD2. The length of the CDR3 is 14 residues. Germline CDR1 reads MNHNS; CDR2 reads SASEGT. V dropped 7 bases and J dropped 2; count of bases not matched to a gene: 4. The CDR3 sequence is CASNLAGGPYEQYF. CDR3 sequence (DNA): TGTGCCAGCAATCTAGCGGGGGGTCCCTACGAGCAGTACTTC.

In DNA, the CDR3 is TGTGCCAGCAGCCGGGGGGGCAGCTCCTACGAGCAGTACTTC. As protein: CASSRGGSSYEQYF. The chain uses TRBV9 and TRBJ2-7; 8 bases align to TRBD2. In germline, CDR1 is SGDLS, CDR2 YYNGEE. Trimming removed 4 bases from V and 0 bases from J; junction bases left unmatched: 3. This CDR3 has 14 residues.

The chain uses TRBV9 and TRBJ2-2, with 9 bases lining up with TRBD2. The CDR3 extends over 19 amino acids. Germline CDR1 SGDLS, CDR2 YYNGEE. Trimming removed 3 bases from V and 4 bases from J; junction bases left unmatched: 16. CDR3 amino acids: CASSDSELAGGAVTGELFF. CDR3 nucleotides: TGTGCCAGCAGCGACTCTGAACTGGCGGGGGGGGCGGTCACCGGGGAGCTGTTTTTT.

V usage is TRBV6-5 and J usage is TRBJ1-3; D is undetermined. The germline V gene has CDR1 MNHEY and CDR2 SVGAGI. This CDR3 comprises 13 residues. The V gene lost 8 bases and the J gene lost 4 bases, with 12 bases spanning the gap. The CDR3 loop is CASSTFKGNTIYF. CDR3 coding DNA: TGTGCCAGCTCCACATTTAAGGGAAACACCATATATTTT.

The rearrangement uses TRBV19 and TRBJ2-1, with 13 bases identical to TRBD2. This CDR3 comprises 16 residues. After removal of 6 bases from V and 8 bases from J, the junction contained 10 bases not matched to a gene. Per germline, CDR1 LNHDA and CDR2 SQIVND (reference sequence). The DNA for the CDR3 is TGTGCCAGTAGACCTAGGGGACTAGCGGGGTTGGATGAGCAGTTCTTC. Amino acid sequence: CASRPRGLAGLDEQFF. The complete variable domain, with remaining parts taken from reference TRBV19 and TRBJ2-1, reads DGGITQSPKYLFRKEGQNVTLSCEQNLNHDAMYWYRQDPGQGLRLIYYSQIVNDFQKGDIAEGYSVSREKKESFPLTVTSAQKNPTAFYLCASRPRGLAGLDEQFFGPGTRLTVL.